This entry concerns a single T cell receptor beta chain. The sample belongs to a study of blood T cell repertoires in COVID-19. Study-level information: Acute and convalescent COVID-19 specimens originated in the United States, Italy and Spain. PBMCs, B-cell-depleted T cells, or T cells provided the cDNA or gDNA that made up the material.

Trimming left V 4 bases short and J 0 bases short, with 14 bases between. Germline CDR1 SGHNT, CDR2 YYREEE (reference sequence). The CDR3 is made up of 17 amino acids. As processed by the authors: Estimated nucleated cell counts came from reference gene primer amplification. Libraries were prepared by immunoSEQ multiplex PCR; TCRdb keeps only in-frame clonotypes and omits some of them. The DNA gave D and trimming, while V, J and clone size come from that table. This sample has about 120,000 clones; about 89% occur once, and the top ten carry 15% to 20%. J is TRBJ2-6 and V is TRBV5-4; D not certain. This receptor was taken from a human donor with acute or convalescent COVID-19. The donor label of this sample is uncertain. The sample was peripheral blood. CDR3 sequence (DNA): TGTGCCAGCAGCAACCGAAGACGGAGCTCTGGGGCCAACGTCCTGACTTTC. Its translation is CASSNRRRSSGANVLTF.